This T cell receptor (beta chain) originates from a study of cytomegalovirus exposure and HLA in healthy donors. Findings of the study overall: By HLA locus, TCR association rates varied in a later analysis, with DRB1 showing the most and HLA-C the fewest.

The PCR was carried out with 60 Vbeta primers and 13 Jbeta primers. TCRdb keeps only in-frame clones here, not all; method: immunoSEQ multiplex PCR. The table records some 100,000 clones, approximately 81% of them present only once. The V and J ends lost 4 bases and 1 base, in that order; junction bases with no gene match: 5. CDR1 and CDR2 from the germline V gene are SNHLY and FYNNEI. The CDR3 sequence is 17 residues long. A note on this clone: The antigen is unknown.

Sequencing input: PBMCs. The sequence was collected from a male donor in good health and CMV-seropositive. The chain couples TRBV2 to TRBJ2-2, with 11 bases matching TRBD2. In DNA, the CDR3 is TGTGCCAGCAGTGGGACTAGCGGGCAAATGAACACCGGGGAGCTGTTTTTT. Its translation: CASSGTSGQMNTGELFF.